This T cell receptor (beta chain) was captured in a study of control samples from healthy donors and cancer patients. The CDR3 is 15 amino acids. The V gene's germline CDR1 is SGHDT and CDR2 YYEEEE. Trimming removed 2 bases at V and 1 base at J, with 9 bases between. Sequenced by immunoSEQ multiplex PCR; TCRdb stores in-frame clones only, minus some. The repertoire holds 150,000 or so clones, with around 95% as singletons. Sample: blood. The sequence came from a man in his forties in good health. V is TRBV5-6 and J is TRBJ2-2; D is uncertain. CDR3 in amino acids: CASSLPNRNTGELFF. DNA for the CDR3: TGTGCCAGCAGCTTACCGAACAGGAACACCGGGGAGCTGTTTTTT.